The 9 T cell receptor beta chains below were found in one sample sequenced in a study of CD8 T cells in ankylosing spondylitis. In TCRdb, the 5' RACE reads were re-called with MiXCR into one record per CDR3 protein. The repertoire holds 310,000 or so distinct CDR3 sequences, with 15% to 20% as singletons. The sample taken for sequencing was blood, either unsorted or a sorted T cell fraction (not recorded which). The origin of the receptors is a male donor with ankylosing spondylitis or in good health (not recorded which).

This clonotype was seen many times. This chain uses TRBV20-1 with TRBJ2-3; 8 nucleotides line up with TRBD2. The CDR3 is 14 residues long. Germline trimming cut 3 bases from V and 1 base from J; bases unmatched to any gene: 3. Germline V lookup: CDR1 DFQATT, CDR2 SNEGSKA (reference sequence). This chain's CDR3 is CSARVRGGTDTQYF. The CDR3 DNA reads as TGCAGTGCTAGGGTGCGGGGGGGCACAGATACGCAGTATTTT.

This clonotype has only a few counts. The chain combines TRBV7-3 with TRBJ1-1, with D perhaps matching TRBD1 (6 bases). The V gene's germline CDR1 is SGHTA and CDR2 FQGTGA. The CDR3 has 15 amino acids. Between the trimmed V and J ends, which lost 1 base and 1 base, there was a span of 10 bases. CDR3 protein: CASSLMGRGNTEAFF. The CDR3 DNA sequence: TGTGCCAGCAGCTTAATGGGCAGGGGGAACACTGAAGCTTTCTTT.

Comment on this clonotype: A junction end diverges from the germline sequence, so it may reflect a read error. The chain has TRBV20-1 and TRBJ2-5; 7 bases match TRBD1. This CDR3 has 12 amino acids. The germline V gene encodes CDR1 DFQATT and CDR2 SNEGSKA (reference sequence). The CDR3 DNA follows: TGCAGTGCAAGAGGGGGCACAGAGACCCAGTACTTC. This translates into CSARGGTETQYF.

This clonotype turned up a few times. The rearrangement uses TRBV18 and TRBJ2-7, with TRBD2 as a possible D gene (5 bases). Germline lookup yields CDR1 KGHSH and CDR2 LQKENI. The CDR3 is 13 amino acids. V lost 5 bases, J lost 7 bases, and 15 bases lay in between. CDR3: CASSKTWGEEQYV. For the CDR3, the DNA is TGTGCCAGCTCAAAAACGTGGGGAGAAGAGCAGTACGTC.

This clonotype showed up just a few times. The V call is TRBV2, the J call TRBJ2-1; TRBD2 agrees at 10 bases. The CDR3 is made up of 15 amino acids. Trimming removed 2 bases from V and 6 bases from J; junction bases left unmatched: 4. Per germline, CDR1 SNHLY and CDR2 FYNNEI. The CDR3 reads CASSETSGVGNEQFF. The DNA for the CDR3 is TGTGCCAGCAGTGAAACTAGCGGGGTTGGCAATGAGCAGTTCTTC.

This clonotype was recorded many times. V and J are TRBV10-3 and TRBJ2-5, with 9 positions matching TRBD1. The V gene's germline CDR1 is ENHRY and CDR2 SYGVKD. V shed 4 bases and J 1 base; nucleotides not matched to a gene: 4. The CDR3 is made up of 15 amino acids. In DNA, the CDR3 is TGTGCCATCAGTGCTGCGGGACAGGGCCAAGAGACCCAGTACTTC. It yields the protein CAISAAGQGQETQYF.

In this sample, this clonotype turned up a few times. This rearrangement joins TRBV5-1 to TRBJ2-1; the match to TRBD2 covers 7 bases. The V segment lost 4 bases and the J segment 2 bases; nucleotides outside the gene matches: 9. Germline CDR1 reads SGHRS; CDR2 reads YFSETQ. The CDR3 has 16 amino acids. CDR3 sequence (DNA): TGCGCCAGCAGCGCCATTCTAGCGGACACCTACAATGAGCAGTTCTTC. Its protein is CASSAILADTYNEQFF.

V and J are TRBV10-3 and TRBJ2-1; 8 bases align to TRBD2. The CDR3 contains 16 residues. The V gene's germline CDR1 is ENHRY and CDR2 SYGVKD. After removal of 6 bases from V and 0 bases from J, the junction contained 7 bases not matched to a gene. Written as DNA, the CDR3 is TGTGCCATCAGAGACCCCGGGACTAGCTCCTACAATGAGCAGTTCTTC. Translating it yields CAIRDPGTSSYNEQFF.

The CDR3 sequence: CASSLPAADRGERSYEQYV. The CDR3, as DNA: TGTGCCAGCAGTCTCCCTGCGGCGGACAGGGGGGAAAGGTCCTACGAGCAGTACGTC. The rearrangement links TRBV3-1 to TRBJ2-7; 10 positions agree with TRBD1. The germline CDR1 and CDR2 sequences are LGHDT and YNNKEL (reference sequence). After removal of 6 bases from V and 1 base from J, the junction contained 18 bases not matched to a gene. The CDR3 runs to 19 residues.